The source of this TCR beta chain is a study of early T cells in non-severe SARS-CoV-2 infection. Findings and limits, study-wide: The study's VDJdb matching favored anti-spike CD8 responses and missed private and CD4 specificities.

Details on this clonotype: What it binds is unknown.

Unique molecular identifiers (one per individual cDNA molecule) were attached. TCRdb re-derived calls from the 5' RACE reads in MiXCR, one entry per CDR3 protein. Seen here are 56,000 or so distinct CDR3 sequences, more than 12% observed once, and the top ten hold approximately 4%. The V gene's germline CDR1 is SNHLY and CDR2 FYNNEI. This CDR3 region has 18 residues. The ends lost 4 bases at V and 4 bases at J; junction bases unmatched: 12. The gene calls are TRBV2 and TRBJ2-1; 11 bases fit TRBD2. The sequencing here drew on whole blood, taken at baseline. The TCR was taken from an adult who was a healthcare worker with PCR-confirmed SARS-CoV-2 infection or an uninfected control (not recorded which). The CDR3 spells CASSVTSGRSSQYNEQFF. CDR3 nucleotide sequence: TGTGCCAGCAGTGTAACTAGCGGGAGATCATCCCAATACAATGAGCAGTTCTTC.